The 27 T cell receptor beta chains listed next were all sequenced from one sample in a study of blood T cells in healthy people across ages (dated by TCRdb to about 2015). Libraries were prepared through 5' RACE. Sequenced on an Illumina HiSeq 2500. A second roughly 7 to 11 cycle PCR used a sample-barcoded 5' primer and a J-beta primer mix. TCRdb handled the public reads itself, with Q25 trimming in fastp and clone calling in MiXCR, and kept productive beta chains. Rows are unified per CDR3 protein, each entry keeping the most common DNA and genes. The sample table shows roughly 1,800,000 distinct CDR3 sequences, and roughly 50% are seen once. Together, the top ten hold less than 2.5% of the sample. The sample was blood. Receptors originate from a woman aged 40-49 years in good health.

This clonotype was seen once. V is TRBV28 and J is TRBJ2-4, with D unresolved. Germline-derived CDR1 and CDR2 are MDHEN and SYDVKM. This CDR3 contains 13 residues. V lost 10 bases and J lost 2, with 12 bases in between. CDR3 bases: TGTGCCATCGGCGGACCCTCCAAAAACATTCAGTACTTC. Encoded protein: CAIGGPSKNIQYF.

The gene calls are TRBV5-6 and TRBJ2-3; D might be TRBD2 (5 bases). CDR1 and CDR2 from the germline V gene are SGHDT and YYEEEE. Trimming removed 4 bases at V and 3 bases at J, with 12 bases between. This CDR3 has 14 residues. In DNA, the CDR3 is TGTGCCAGCAGCCGGAGAAGCGGTACAGATACGCAGTATTTT. Translation: CASSRRSGTDTQYF.

This clonotype was counted between two and nine times. The chain is built from TRBV27 and TRBJ2-1, with 15 bases aligning to TRBD2. The CDR3 runs 15 residues. Trimming at V came to 3 bases and at J to 14 bases, leaving 8 bases not matched to a gene. Germline CDR1 and CDR2: MNHEY and SMNVEV (reference sequence). The DNA for the CDR3 is TGTGCCAGCAGTTTTGTAGGGACTAGCGGGGGGATCAAGTTCTTC. Protein: CASSFVGTSGGIKFF.

The chain joins TRBV4-1 to TRBJ1-5; D perhaps matches TRBD1 (6 bases). With 3 bases removed from V and 6 bases from J, the gap between germline ends came to 18 bases. CDR3 length equals 16 residues. CDR1 and CDR2 (germline): MGHRA, YSYEKL. The CDR3 is CASSHLTGIGTQPQHF. Written as DNA, the CDR3 is TGCGCCAGCAGCCATCTCACAGGGATTGGTACTCAGCCCCAGCATTTT.

This chain joins TRBV4-3 and TRBJ2-5; TRBD2 aligns across 13 bases. The CDR3 loop spans 20 amino acids. J was trimmed by 7 bases and V by 0 bases; bases with no gene match: 17. CDR1 and CDR2 (germline): LGHNA, YSLEER. DNA of the CDR3: TGCGCCAGCAGCCAAGATCGTTGGACTAGCGGGGGCCAACTTGGGTTGACCCAGTACTTC. As protein: CASSQDRWTSGGQLGLTQYF.

The chain's CDR3 is CASSLTGEAGYTF. The CDR3 DNA reads as TGCGCCAGCAGCCTGACAGGGGAGGCTGGCTACACCTTC. The chain joins TRBV4-3 to TRBJ1-2; 8 bases are shared with TRBD1. In germline, CDR1 is LGHNA, CDR2 YSLEER. This CDR3 contains 13 residues. The V gene end was trimmed by 4 bases and the J gene end by 7 bases; junction bases not matched to a gene: 5.

This clonotype was detected a few times. For the CDR3, the DNA is TGCGCCAGCAGCTTTTATACGGGACAGTACAATGAGCAGTTCTTC. Its translation is CASSFYTGQYNEQFF. The rearrangement joins TRBV5-1 to TRBJ2-1; 7 bases are shared with TRBD1. The V segment lost 2 bases and the J segment 4 bases; nucleotides outside the gene matches: 6. CDR1 is SGHRS, CDR2 YFSETQ, per germline. The CDR3 contains 15 residues.

This clonotype is a singleton in its sample. The chain employs TRBV7-2 and TRBJ1-2; TRBD1 might be the D (5 bases). Germline CDR1 SGHTA, CDR2 FQGNSA. Trimming took 3 bases from V and 4 from J, leaving 12 bases between them. The CDR3 totals 14 residues. The CDR3, as DNA: TGTACCAGCAGCTTCACAGGCAGCAGCTATGGCTACACCTTC. Residues: CTSSFTGSSYGYTF.

This clonotype occurred a few times. The chain uses TRBV10-3 and TRBJ2-5; possible D gene TRBD1, 6 bases. This CDR3 region has 13 residues. V was cut by 6 bases and J by 1 base, with 9 bases left in between. Germline loops: CDR1 ENHRY, CDR2 SYGVKD. The CDR3 nucleotides read TGTGCCATCAGCACAGGGTTCCAAGAGACCCAGTACTTC. The encoded protein is CAISTGFQETQYF.

The sample holds a few counts of this clonotype. The CDR3: CASSPFRGHIEQFF. Here the CDR3 DNA reads TGTGCCAGCAGCCCCTTTCGAGGTCACATTGAGCAGTTCTTC. The chain combines TRBV27 with TRBJ2-1, with D uncertain. This CDR3 comprises 14 residues. Looked up from germline, CDR1 is MNHEY and CDR2 is SMNVEV (reference sequence). V gave up 6 bases and J gave up 9 bases, with 18 bases separating them.

V is TRBV5-6 and J is TRBJ2-1; D uncertain. Germline CDR1 SGHDT, CDR2 YYEEEE. The CDR3 spans 16 residues. Trimming took 2 bases from V and 8 from J, leaving 20 bases between them. In nucleotides, the CDR3 is TGTGCCAGCAGCTTTAAAAAGGGCCACGACGGCGATGAGCAGTTCTTC. This codes for CASSFKKGHDGDEQFF.

This clonotype showed up just a few times. The chain recombines TRBV12-3 or TRBV12-4 with TRBJ2-3, with D possibly matching TRBD1 (5 bases). V lost 6 bases and J 2 bases, leaving 21 bases between the germline ends. The CDR3 covers 17 residues. For the CDR3, the DNA is TGTGCCAGCAGCCCCCCAAGCACGACAGAAAACACAGATACGCAGTATTTT. Amino acids: CASSPPSTTENTDTQYF.

The J gene is TRBJ1-5, the V gene TRBV28, with D possibly being TRBD1 (5 bases). The CDR3 has 17 amino acids. The germline V and J ends were trimmed by 0 bases and 2 bases, with 14 bases remaining between them. Germline values: CDR1 MDHEN, CDR2 SYDVKM. CDR3 nucleotide sequence: TGTGCCAGCAGTTTATGGCAGGGCGGGATTCGCAATCAGCCCCAGCATTTT. As protein: CASSLWQGGIRNQPQHF.

This clonotype was seen more than once but under ten times. This chain uses TRBV11-2 with TRBJ2-5; TRBD2 might be the D (6 bases). The CDR3 contains 16 residues. With 5 bases removed from V and 4 bases from J, the gap between germline ends came to 20 bases. In germline, CDR1 is SGHAT, CDR2 FQNNGV. The chain's CDR3 is CASSRGTTDPLETQYF. The CDR3 DNA follows: TGTGCCAGCAGCCGGGGGACGACGGACCCCTTAGAGACCCAGTACTTC.

This chain links TRBV14 with TRBJ1-6; no definite D call. The CDR3 totals 14 residues. The V and J ends lost 1 base and 11 bases respectively, with 12 bases between them. From germline, CDR1 is SGHDN and CDR2 FVKESK. CDR3 in DNA: TGTGCCAGCAGCCAAGGCACGCGATGGGCACCCCTCCACTTT. Translating it yields CASSQGTRWAPLHF.

The J gene is TRBJ2-6, the V gene TRBV20-1; 7 bases map to TRBD1. V shed 5 bases and J 0 bases; nucleotides not matched to a gene: 10. Germline assignment: CDR1 DFQATT and CDR2 SNEGSKA (reference sequence). This CDR3 is built from 17 residues. CDR3 nucleotide sequence: TGCAGTGCTTTGGACAGGCCCAAGTTCTCTGGGGCCAACGTCCTGACTTTC. Translated, it gives CSALDRPKFSGANVLTF.

The V and J genes are TRBV7-2 and TRBJ2-7, with TRBD2 matching 12 bases. The DNA end lines up better with TRBJ2-4; the J call may be wrong. The germline V gene has CDR1 SGHTA and CDR2 FQGNSA. The CDR3 runs to 16 residues. CDR3 amino acids: CASSLELAGGGNIQYF. The CDR3 nucleotides are TGTGCCAGCAGCTTAGAACTAGCGGGGGGAGGAAACATTCAGTACTTC.

This clonotype appeared a few times. The rearrangement uses TRBV6-5 and TRBJ2-7; the match to TRBD1 covers 8 bases. Germline trimming cut 5 bases from V and 7 bases from J; bases unmatched to any gene: 7. Germline values: CDR1 MNHEY, CDR2 SVGAGI. This CDR3 region has 13 residues. This CDR3 is CASSPQGAGEQYF. CDR3 nucleotides: TGTGCCAGCAGTCCCCAGGGGGCTGGTGAGCAGTACTTC.

The chain uses TRBV20-1 and TRBJ1-5; D ambiguous. Germline CDR1 and CDR2: DFQATT and SNEGSKA (reference sequence). The CDR3 spans 13 residues. V lost 2 bases, J lost 7 bases, and 12 bases lay in between. CDR3 in amino acids: CSARPITEQPQHF. As DNA, the CDR3 is TGCAGTGCTAGACCAATAACTGAGCAGCCCCAGCATTTT.

The chain employs TRBV5-6 and TRBJ2-3; D ambiguous. The CDR3 totals 16 residues. V lost 0 bases and J 0 bases, leaving 11 bases between the germline ends. CDR1 SGHDT and CDR2 YYEEEE come from the germline V gene. The CDR3 region is CASSLVLTTSTDTQYF. CDR3 in DNA: TGTGCCAGCAGCTTGGTTCTTACGACTAGCACAGATACGCAGTATTTT.

This chain joins TRBV20-1 and TRBJ2-7; 8 bases match TRBD2. The V and J ends lost 2 bases and 5 bases, in that order; junction bases with no gene match: 11. The germline gives CDR1 DFQATT, CDR2 SNEGSKA (reference sequence). CDR3 length equals 15 residues. The CDR3 nucleotides read TGCAGTGCTAGACCGCTATACGGGGGGGCCCACGAGCAGTACTTC. It codes for CSARPLYGGAHEQYF.

The chain joins TRBV20-1 to TRBJ2-1, with D possibly being TRBD1 or TRBD2 (5 bases each). V shed 6 bases and J shed 6 bases, with 18 bases lying between them. In germline, CDR1 is DFQATT, CDR2 SNEGSKA (reference sequence). The CDR3 is 14 amino acids. The chain's CDR3 is CSARDRSRGNEQFF. The CDR3 coding sequence is TGCAGTGCCCGAGACAGAAGTCGGGGCAATGAGCAGTTCTTC.

V usage is TRBV7-9 and J usage is TRBJ2-7; D may correspond to TRBD1 or TRBD2 (5 bases each). Germline CDR1 is SEHNR and CDR2 is FQNEAQ (reference sequence). The CDR3 contains 14 residues. Trimming removed 5 bases from V and 4 bases from J, with 15 bases in between. CDR3: CASSAGTVLYEQYF. In DNA form, the CDR3 reads TGTGCCAGCAGCGCCGGGACGGTCTTATACGAGCAGTACTTC.

The rearrangement joins TRBV27 to TRBJ2-7; D is possibly TRBD1 (6 bases). Germline V gives CDR1 MNHEY, CDR2 SMNVEV (reference sequence). The CDR3 runs 14 residues. The V end lost 6 bases, the J end lost 5 bases, and 17 bases lay between the germline ends. This chain's CDR3 is CASRTTGLPNEQYF. The DNA of the CDR3 is TGTGCCAGCAGGACCACAGGGTTGCCCAACGAGCAGTACTTC.

To note about this clonotype: A far larger clone is only one base removed, so a read error is likely. The chain carries TRBV7-9 and TRBJ2-6; tentatively, D is TRBD1 (6 bases). CDR3 length equals 15 residues. Looked up from germline, CDR1 is SEHNR and CDR2 is FQNEAQ (reference sequence). DNA of the CDR3: TGTGCCGGCAGCTTAGCAGGGGCTGGGGCCAACGTCCTGACTTTC. As protein: CAGSLAGAGANVLTF.

V gene TRBV20-1 combines with J gene TRBJ1-1, with D possibly TRBD1 on 5 matching bases. The CDR3 runs 16 residues. The V and J ends lost 6 bases and 1 base respectively, with 21 bases between them. Germline values: CDR1 DFQATT, CDR2 SNEGSKA (reference sequence). CDR3 DNA sequence: TGCAGTGCCTTTTTCCCAGGGCGACGGACGAACACTGAAGCTTTCTTT. Amino acids: CSAFFPGRRTNTEAFF.

This chain joins TRBV27 and TRBJ1-6; 9 nucleotides align to TRBD1. The CDR3 length is 18 residues. CDR1 is MNHEY, CDR2 SMNVEV, per germline (reference sequence). J lost 7 bases, V lost 4 bases, and 14 bases had no gene match. The chain's CDR3 is CASSSWGQGMDPNSPLHF. The DNA for the CDR3 is TGTGCCAGCAGTTCATGGGGACAGGGTATGGACCCAAATTCACCCCTCCACTTT.